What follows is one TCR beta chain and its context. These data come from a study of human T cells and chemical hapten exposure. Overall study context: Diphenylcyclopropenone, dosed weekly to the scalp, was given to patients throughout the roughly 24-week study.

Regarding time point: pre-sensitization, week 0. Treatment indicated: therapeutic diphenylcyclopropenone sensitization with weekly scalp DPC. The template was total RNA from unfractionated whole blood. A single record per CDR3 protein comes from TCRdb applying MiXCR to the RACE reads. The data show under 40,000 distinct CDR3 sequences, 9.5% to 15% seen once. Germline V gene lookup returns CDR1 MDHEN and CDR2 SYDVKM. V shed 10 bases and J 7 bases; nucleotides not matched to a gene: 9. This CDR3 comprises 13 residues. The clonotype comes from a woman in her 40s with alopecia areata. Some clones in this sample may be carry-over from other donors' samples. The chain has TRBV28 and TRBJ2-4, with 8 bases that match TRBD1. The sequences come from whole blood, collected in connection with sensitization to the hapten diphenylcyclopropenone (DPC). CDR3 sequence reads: CATDQGANNIQYF. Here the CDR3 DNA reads TGTGCCACCGATCAGGGGGCTAATAACATTCAGTACTTC. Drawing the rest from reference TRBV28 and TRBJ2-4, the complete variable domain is DVKVTQSSRYLVKRTGEKVFLECVQDMDHENMFWYRQDPGLGLRLIYFSYDVKMKEKGDIPEGYSVSREKKERFSLILESASTNQTSMYLCATDQGANNIQYFGAGTRLSVL.